This is a list of T cell receptor beta chains from one sample in a study of response to subunit inactivated influenza vaccine. TCRdb redid the calling of the RT-PCR reads with MiXCR, one entry per CDR3 protein. The sample carries around 500,000 distinct CDR3 sequences, about 10% recorded once. Specimen: PBMCs from blood, collected 40 to 50 days after vaccination. These receptors were collected from a man aged 45-65 years who received an inactivated influenza vaccine. CDR3s include the opening cysteine and the closing phenylalanine or tryptophan. A D gene is named only where the DNA matches it firmly. Part of the rows lack a size; the others show once, few, many or a class for expanded clones.

CDR3 length	D gene	clone size	V gene	J gene	CDR3 DNA	CDR3 protein
18	TRBD2	.	TRBV20-1	TRBJ2-1	TGCAGTGCCAGAACCGGGACTAGCGGGAGAGGCGCCTACAATGAGCAGTTCTTC	CSARTGTSGRGAYNEQFF
12	.	few	TRBV4-1	TRBJ2-1	TGCGCCAGCAGCCAACGCGTCGATGAGCAGTTCTTC	CASSQRVDEQFF
16	.	.	TRBV15	TRBJ1-2	TGTGCCACCAGTAGCTCTCTGGACGGCCGCTTGGCCGGCTACACCTTC	CATSSSLDGRLAGYTF
16	TRBD2	many	TRBV6-5	TRBJ2-1	TGTGCCAGCAGTTACTCTCGGGGGGGGGCCTTCGATGAGCAGTTCTTC	CASSYSRGGAFDEQFF
16	TRBD1	many	TRBV29-1	TRBJ1-6	TGCAGCGTTGAGCCCCGGACAGGGAGTCAAAATTCACCCCTCCACTTT	CSVEPRTGSQNSPLHF
14	TRBD1	.	TRBV5-1	TRBJ2-7	TGCGCCAGCAGCCCCTTCAGACAGGGCGGCGAGCAGTACTTC	CASSPFRQGGEQYF
17	.	few	TRBV15	TRBJ2-4	TGTGCCACCAGCAGAGATCAGTCGGGGGGCGCCAAAAACATTCAGTACTTC	CATSRDQSGGAKNIQYF
14	.	many	TRBV20-1	TRBJ1-2	TGCAGTGCGGGGGTACCTCAAGCTAACTATGGCTACACCTTC	CSAGVPQANYGYTF
17	TRBD2	.	TRBV4-1	TRBJ2-3	TGCGCCAGCAGCCAACCTCTCTTAAGCGGGAGGGTAGATACGCAGTATTTT	CASSQPLLSGRVDTQYF
14	.	.	TRBV5-5	TRBJ2-5	TGTGCCAGCAGCTTCCCCGGAGGACAAGAGACCCAGTACTTC	CASSFPGGQETQYF
13	.	once	TRBV2	TRBJ1-2	TGTGCCAGCAGGACGGGTCGTTTTGATGGCTACACCTTC	CASRTGRFDGYTF
16	TRBD2	.	TRBV4-1	TRBJ2-3	TGCGCCAGCAGCCAAGATGCCGCGGGGGGTTTAGATACGCAGTATTTT	CASSQDAAGGLDTQYF
13	.	.	TRBV19	TRBJ2-7	TGTGCCAGTAGGAACAGAGGTTCCTACGAGCAGTACTTC	CASRNRGSYEQYF
15	.	few	TRBV7-2	TRBJ2-7	TGTGCCAGCAGCTCCTCATGGGACGGGAAAAGCGAGCAGTACTTC	CASSSSWDGKSEQYF
17	.	few	TRBV21-1	TRBJ1-1	TGTGCCAGCAGCATCCGGGACAGGGATAAATCGAACACTGAAGCTTTCTTT	CASSIRDRDKSNTEAFF
15	TRBD2	many	TRBV27	TRBJ2-1	TGTGCCAGCAGTCTCGGGACTAGCGGAAGGCATGAGCAGTTCTTC	CASSLGTSGRHEQFF
16	TRBD2	.	TRBV9	TRBJ2-5	TGTGCCAGCAGCGTAGGGGCTAGCGGGGCCCCAGAGACCCAGTACTTC	CASSVGASGAPETQYF
13	.	few	TRBV3-1	TRBJ1-6	TGTGCCAGCAGCCAGTATTTGGGTTCACCCCTCCACTTT	CASSQYLGSPLHF
14	TRBD1	many	TRBV5-1	TRBJ2-4	TGCGCCAGCAGCTCCCGGACAGGGCGGGACATTCAGTACTTC	CASSSRTGRDIQYF
14	.	few	TRBV5-4	TRBJ2-6	TGTGCCAGCAGGGACATCTCTGGGGCCAACGTCCTGACTTTC	CASRDISGANVLTF
15	TRBD1	many	TRBV5-5	TRBJ1-2	TGTGCCAGCAGCTTTCCGCCGGGACAGGGCTATGGCTACACCTTC	CASSFPPGQGYGYTF
13	.	few	TRBV29-1	TRBJ1-2	TGCAGCGTTGGGCGGAGGCTAGATTATGGCTACACCTTC	CSVGRRLDYGYTF
15	.	few	TRBV4-2	TRBJ1-4	TGTGCCAGCAGCCCCTTGGGGGTCGGGAATGAAAAACTGTTTTTT	CASSPLGVGNEKLFF
16	.	few	TRBV6-2/TRBV6-3	TRBJ2-7	TGTGCCAGCAGTTACTCGATTTTGCAGAATACCTACGAGCAGTACTTC	CASSYSILQNTYEQYF
15	TRBD1	.	TRBV18	TRBJ2-2	TGTGCCAGCGAGCCCCAGGGGGCGTTATCCGGGGAGCTGTTTTTT	CASEPQGALSGELFF
16	.	.	TRBV4-2	TRBJ2-1	TGTGCCAGCAGCCAAGATTGGGGGCCCCGGGGAAATGAGCAGTTCTTC	CASSQDWGPRGNEQFF
10	.	.	TRBV28	TRBJ2-7	TGTGCCAGCTCAGCGAGGGAGCAGTACTTC	CASSAREQYF
15	TRBD1	many	TRBV6-2/TRBV6-3	TRBJ1-6	TGTGCCAGCAGCCCGCTAACAGGGGTAAGGTCACCCCTCCACTTT	CASSPLTGVRSPLHF
14	.	many	TRBV24-1	TRBJ2-2	TGTGCCACCAGATCAGGGGCGAACACCGGGGAGCTGTTTTTT	CATRSGANTGELFF
14	.	.	TRBV27	TRBJ2-3	TGTGCCAGCAGCCTCGCGGGTAGTACGAATACGCAGTATTTT	CASSLAGSTNTQYF
13	.	many	TRBV3-1	TRBJ2-1	TGTGCCAGCACCTCAAACGGGGGTAGAGAGCAGTTCTTC	CASTSNGGREQFF
13	.	few	TRBV24-1	TRBJ2-3	TGTGCCACCGGTGACACATGGCCAGATACGCAGTATTTT	CATGDTWPDTQYF
14	TRBD2	.	TRBV27	TRBJ2-1	TGTGCCAGCAGTCTAAGACTAGCGGGCCATGAGCAGTTCTTC	CASSLRLAGHEQFF
21	.	.	TRBV5-1	TRBJ2-6	TGCGCCAGCAGCTTTGGAGTTATGCAGGCAGGAGGGCGCTCTGGGGCCAACGTCCTGACTTTC	CASSFGVMQAGGRSGANVLTF
13	.	.	TRBV20-1	TRBJ2-3	TGCAGTGCTAGAGATGGTCTCACAGATACGCAGTATTTT	CSARDGLTDTQYF